The T cell receptor (beta chain) under discussion was sequenced for a study of OX40 agonist ivuxolimab in advanced cancers. Only in-frame clones appear in the TCRdb table, and some are missing; sequencing was by immunoSEQ multiplex PCR. The profile shows almost 85,000 clones, approximately 92% of them singletons. Germline-derived CDR1 and CDR2 are SEHNR and FQNEAQ (reference sequence). There are 15 residues in the CDR3. J was trimmed by 1 base and V by 1 base; bases with no gene match: 4. The clonotype originates from an adult with an advanced solid tumor such as melanoma, head and neck, liver or kidney cancer. Sequences were derived from CD4+ or CD8+ T cells sorted from blood, sampled in a trial of the OX40 agonist ivuxolimab. V is TRBV7-9 and J is TRBJ2-7, with 7 positions matching TRBD1. The chain's CDR3 is CASSLGGTVSYEQYV. The CDR3 region has the DNA TGTGCCAGCAGCTTAGGAGGGACAGTTTCCTACGAGCAGTACGTC.